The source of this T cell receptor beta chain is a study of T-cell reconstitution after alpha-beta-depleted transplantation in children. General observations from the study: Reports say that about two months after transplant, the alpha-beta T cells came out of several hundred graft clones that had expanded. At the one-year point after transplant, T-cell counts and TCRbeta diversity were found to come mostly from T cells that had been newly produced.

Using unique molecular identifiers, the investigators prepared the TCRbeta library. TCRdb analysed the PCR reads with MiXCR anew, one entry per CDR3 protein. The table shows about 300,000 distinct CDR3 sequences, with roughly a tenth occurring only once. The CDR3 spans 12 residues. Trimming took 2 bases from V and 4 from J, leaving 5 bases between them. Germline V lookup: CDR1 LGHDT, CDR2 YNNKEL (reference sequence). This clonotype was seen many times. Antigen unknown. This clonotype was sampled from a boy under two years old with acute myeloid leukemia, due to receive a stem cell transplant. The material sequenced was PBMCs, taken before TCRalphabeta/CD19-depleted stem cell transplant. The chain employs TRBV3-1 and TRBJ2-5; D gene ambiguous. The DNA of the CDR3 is TGTGCCAGCAGCCAATGGGGAGAGACCCAGTACTTC. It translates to CASSQWGETQYF.